This TCR beta chain was retrieved from a study of technical replicates of blood from a handful of donors. The assay was immunoSEQ multiplex PCR, and TCRdb's table has in-frame clones only and misses some. The table includes about 73,000 clones, 85% to 95% detected once. Germline trimming cut 6 bases from V and 3 bases from J; bases unmatched to any gene: 26. This CDR3 is built from 20 residues. The chain uses TRBV23-1 and TRBJ2-7; 7 positions match TRBD2. TRBV23-1 counts as an open reading frame of uncertain function. The sample was PBMCs. The TCR was taken from a human donor in good health. Some clones in this sample may be carry-over from other donors' samples. The DNA for the CDR3 is TGCGCCAGCAGAAGACCGGGACCACTGGGGGGGACCCCACTTTTCTACGAGCAGTACTTC. Residues: CASRRPGPLGGTPLFYEQYF.